This TCR beta chain originates from a study of blood T cell repertoires in COVID-19 (TCRdb year 2020). Background for the entire study: Collaborator samples came from the United States, Italy and Spain and covered acute and convalescent phases of COVID-19. The prospective study material was composed of cDNA or gDNA derived from T cells, B-cell-depleted T cells, or PBMCs. Deeply sampled blood TCRbeta repertoires from subjects exposed to, actively infected with, or recovered from COVID-19 were included in the dataset. The repertoires were released in a freely available public database meant as a resource for research on the immune response to SARS-CoV-2. Samples came from the ongoing ImmuneRACE study (first 160 participants) plus 1,254 subjects from 6 global collaborators. Nearly every sample came with metadata listing a de-identified subject ID, COVID-19 status, age in years and sex. Where available, HLA class I and class II types were taken from metadata supplied by the sample provider and were not determined by assay-based typing. What the research found in general, with its limitations: Clinical and demographic metadata were provided uncurated, with the amount varying by source and participant.

In the prospective study, participants were 18 to 89 years old, resided in about two dozen geographic areas of the United States, and were enrolled through a virtual design. In the prospective study, cohorts were assigned on the basis of participant-reported clinical history obtained from a screening survey and a study questionnaire. Recovered participants in ImmuneRACE Cohort 3 were defined as having two consecutive negative NP/OP PCR tests, clearance from a healthcare professional, or resolution of symptoms. Each participant in the prospective study had whole blood, serum and a nasopharyngeal or oropharyngeal swab collected by mobile phlebotomists. Over an approximately 2-month period, participants in the prospective study had the option of providing additional blood draws and questionnaires. Prospective study blood samples were shipped either frozen or at room temperature before DNA extraction.

TCRbeta CDR3 regions were amplified from genomic DNA using the immunoSEQ Assay, a bias-controlled multiplex PCR. The authors' pipeline ran thus. Within the assay, amplification of reference gene primers was used to estimate how many nucleated cells each sample contained. To quantify the absolute abundance of each unique TCRbeta CDR3 rearrangement, sequence reads were collapsed and filtered. For each sample, productive Simpson clonality was calculated by taking the square root of Simpson's diversity index across productive rearrangements. This immuneACCESS table, as held by TCRdb, lists in-frame sequences with V and J called but not all clones. Of the missing ones, under half trace to an unresolved V gene in checked studies; the others have no known cause. That table furnishes V, J and clone size, whereas the DNA furnished D and trimming. The sample profile shows roughly 170,000 clones; roughly 85% of them were found once. The ten largest clones capture roughly 4.5% of the sample.

A note on this clone: What antigen it recognizes has not been identified. The input lacks base qualities; no much larger clone sits a single base away.

As encoded in the germline V gene, CDR1 is SGHRS while CDR2 is YFSETQ. At the junction V is shortened by 0 bases and J by 4 bases, with 11 bases in between. The CDR3, cysteine through phenylalanine, is 15 amino acids long. Only CDR3 DNA remains: 45 bases, in frame from the first base. Sequenced input: PBMCs or T cells enriched from blood (not recorded which). The sequence came from a woman aged 50 to 65 who had recovered from COVID-19. Recombination joined TRBV5-1 with TRBJ1-3; a weak D assignment points to TRBD1 (5 bases agree). The base sequence is TGCGCCAGCAGCTTGGCGCCAGGGCCCGGAAACACCATATATTTT. Its coded protein is CASSLAPGPGNTIYF. Beyond the CDR3, the reference TRBV5-1 and TRBJ1-3 genes provide the residues; the full variable domain reads: KAGVTQTPRYLIKTRGQQVTLSCSPISGHRSVSWYQQTPGQGLQFLFEYFSETQRNKGNFPGRFSGRQFSNSRSEMNVSTLELGDSALYLCASSLAPGPGNTIYFGEGSWLTVV.